These 23 T cell receptor beta chains were sequenced from one sample in a study of OX40 agonist ivuxolimab in advanced cancers. Using immunoSEQ multiplex PCR, the repertoire was profiled, and TCRdb retains in-frame clones only, with some absent. The sample shows around 71,000 clones, 86% of them seen only once. Sequencing was performed on CD4+ or CD8+ T cells sorted from blood, taken in a trial of the OX40 agonist ivuxolimab. All receptors come from an adult with an advanced solid tumor such as melanoma, head and neck, liver or kidney cancer.

A remark on this clone: One junction end does not reproduce the germline sequence, and a read error may be involved. Additional DNA sequences in this sample encode the identical CDR3. The V and J genes are TRBV6-1 and TRBJ1-2, with 8 bases identical to TRBD1. The germline gives CDR1 MNHNS, CDR2 SASEGT. The CDR3 contains 13 residues. Here the CDR3 reads CAGKQGATYGYTF. The CDR3 DNA sequence: TGCGCCGGGAAGCAGGGGGCAACCTATGGCTACACCTTC.

This CDR3 reads CSVARTGGGTGELFF. As DNA, the CDR3 is TGCAGCGTGGCTCGGACAGGGGGAGGCACCGGGGAGCTGTTTTTT. The gene calls are TRBV29-1 and TRBJ2-2; 10 bases align to TRBD1. Unmatched junction bases numbered 8, after V lost 6 bases and J lost 4 bases. The CDR3 length is 15 residues. Germline CDR1 SQVTM, CDR2 ANQGSEA.

The rearrangement uses TRBV7-2 and TRBJ2-7; 11 nucleotides agree with TRBD2. Germline values: CDR1 SGHTA, CDR2 FQGNSA. This CDR3 spans 15 amino acids. V was clipped by 6 bases and J by 3 bases; unmatched bases: 7. The CDR3: CASRQTSGSFYEQYF. The CDR3 DNA reads TGTGCCAGCAGACAAACTAGCGGGAGTTTCTACGAGCAGTACTTC.

The V and J genes are TRBV6-1 and TRBJ1-6; unclear D gene. Looked up from germline, CDR1 is MNHNS and CDR2 is SASEGT. The CDR3 runs 12 residues. Trimming removed 4 bases from V and 8 bases from J, with 6 bases in between. CDR3 sequence (DNA): TGTGCCAGCAGTGTGGCCCATTCACCCCTCCACTTT. Its translation is CASSVAHSPLHF.

V gene TRBV28 combines with J gene TRBJ1-5; D gene uncertain. The CDR3 runs 12 residues. V lost 3 bases to trimming and J lost 5 bases, with 5 bases between them. Germline loops: CDR1 MDHEN, CDR2 SYDVKM. Here the CDR3 reads CASSLVHQPQHF. In DNA form, the CDR3 reads TGTGCCAGCAGTTTGGTTCATCAGCCCCAGCATTTT.

The chain recombines TRBV27 with TRBJ2-1; D unclear. Germline-derived CDR1 and CDR2 are MNHEY and SMNVEV (reference sequence). This CDR3 contains 14 residues. CDR3 sequence (DNA): TGTGTCACCAGGTTGGCGCACCAGTTAGATGAGCAGTTCTTC. Amino acid sequence: CVTRLAHQLDEQFF.

The V call is TRBV27, the J call TRBJ1-2, with 7 bases aligning to TRBD1. Germline values: CDR1 MNHEY, CDR2 SMNVEV (reference sequence). The CDR3 spans 13 residues. The V segment lost 5 bases and the J segment 2 bases; nucleotides outside the gene matches: 2. CDR3 sequence reads: CASSAGQNYGYTF. Here the CDR3 DNA reads TGTGCCAGCAGTGCGGGACAGAACTATGGCTACACCTTC.

The chain combines TRBV30 with TRBJ2-3, with 8 bases matching TRBD1. CDR3 length equals 14 residues. With V trimmed by 1 base and J by 7 bases, 7 bases remained unmatched. The V gene's germline CDR1 is GTSNPN and CDR2 SVGIG (reference sequence). The CDR3: CAWSADRDVNTQYF. The CDR3 DNA sequence: TGTGCCTGGAGTGCGGACAGGGATGTAAATACGCAGTATTTT.

Comments on this clone: The identical CDR3 is also encoded by other nucleotide sequences in the sample. The chain is built from TRBV7-2 and TRBJ2-3; D gene uncertain. Trimming stripped 5 bases from V and 2 bases from J, with 5 bases between. The CDR3 runs 12 residues. The germline gives CDR1 SGHTA, CDR2 FQGNSA. In DNA form, the CDR3 reads TGTGCCAGCAGCCCCTTCACAGATACGCAGTATTTT. It translates to CASSPFTDTQYF.

This clone was observed a handful of times. The chain employs TRBV30 and TRBJ1-5; 10 bases are a match to TRBD1. Germline CDR1 GTSNPN, CDR2 SVGIG (reference sequence). The CDR3 loop spans 15 amino acids. The V segment lost 2 bases and the J segment 6 bases; nucleotides outside the gene matches: 7. Here the CDR3 DNA reads TGTGCCTGGAGTTTGGGGGGGACAGGGGTTCAGCCCCAGCATTTT. The encoded protein is CAWSLGGTGVQPQHF.

This sequence joins TRBV2 and TRBJ1-1; D call uncertain. CDR1 and CDR2 (germline): SNHLY, FYNNEI. The CDR3 has 14 residues. The V end lost 3 bases, the J end lost 0 bases, and 8 bases lay between the germline ends. Here the CDR3 reads CASSDPRMNTEAFF. As DNA, the CDR3 is TGTGCCAGCAGTGACCCCAGGATGAACACTGAAGCTTTCTTT. Full variable domain (remainder filled in from reference TRBV2 and TRBJ1-1): EPEVTQTPSHQVTQMGQEVILRCVPISNHLYFYWYRQILGQKVEFLVSFYNNEISEKSEIFDDQFSVERPDGSNFTLKIRSTKLEDSAMYFCASSDPRMNTEAFFGQGTRLTVV.

CDR3 coding DNA: TGTGCCAGCAGCCCCGAACTAGCGGGAGCTGAGCAGTACTTC. It yields the protein CASSPELAGAEQYF. The chain links TRBV9 to TRBJ2-7, with 11 bases identical to TRBD2. Losses at the gene ends were 4 bases for V and 7 bases for J; bases not matched to a gene: 7. The germline V gene encodes CDR1 SGDLS and CDR2 YYNGEE. The CDR3 is made up of 14 amino acids. Using reference TRBV9 and TRBJ2-7 for the parts outside the CDR3, the full variable domain is DSGVTQTPKHLITATGQRVTLRCSPRSGDLSVYWYQQSLDQGLQFLIQYYNGEERAKGNILERFSAQQFPDLHSELNLSSLELGDSALYFCASSPELAGAEQYFGPGTRLTVT.

This chain connects TRBV14 to TRBJ2-5; the D is unclear. The germline V gene encodes CDR1 SGHDN and CDR2 FVKESK. This CDR3 has 14 amino acids. V lost 1 base, J lost 3 bases, and 9 bases lay in between. The CDR3 spells CASSQGSRKETQYF. The CDR3 DNA reads as TGTGCCAGCAGCCAAGGATCTAGGAAAGAGACCCAGTACTTC.

The gene calls are TRBV7-2 and TRBJ1-2, with D possibly TRBD1 on 5 matching bases. Between the trimmed V and J ends, which lost 5 bases and 5 bases, there was a span of 9 bases. Germline assignment: CDR1 SGHTA and CDR2 FQGNSA. CDR3 size: 12 residues. The CDR3 nucleotides are TGTGCCAGCAGCGGGGCGGGGTATGGCTACACCTTC. As protein: CASSGAGYGYTF.

Details on this clone: Other DNA sequences in the same sample also yield this CDR3. The chain carries TRBV7-9 and TRBJ2-3, with TRBD1 identical over 11 bases. The germline V gene encodes CDR1 SEHNR and CDR2 FQNEAQ (reference sequence). The trim removed 6 bases at V and 3 bases at J, leaving 5 bases unmatched. The CDR3 covers 15 residues. The DNA of the CDR3 is TGTGCCAGCAGAGCCGGGACAGGGGGTACAGATACGCAGTATTTT. The encoded protein is CASRAGTGGTDTQYF.

This chain links TRBV18 with TRBJ2-7; D is uncertain. Germline CDR1 and CDR2: KGHSH and LQKENI. V gave up 6 bases and J gave up 1 base, with 13 bases separating them. The CDR3 consists of 14 residues. The CDR3 sequence is CASSPMDGSYEQYF. In DNA, the CDR3 is TGTGCCAGCTCCCCCATGGACGGTTCCTACGAGCAGTACTTC.

A few counts support this clone. Other DNA sequences from this sample encode an identical CDR3 as well. This rearrangement joins TRBV7-3 to TRBJ2-1; TRBD2 aligns across 10 bases. The CDR3 sequence is 15 residues long. Trimming at V came to 5 bases and at J to 4 bases, leaving 5 bases not matched to a gene. Germline V CDR1 and CDR2: SGHTA, FQGTGA. The CDR3 sequence is CASSPGTSEYNEQFF. The CDR3 DNA sequence: TGTGCCAGCAGCCCCGGGACTAGCGAATACAATGAGCAGTTCTTC.

This chain connects TRBV7-2 to TRBJ2-1; D ambiguous. Trimming took off 5 bases at V and 5 bases at J, with 4 bases between the two ends. CDR1 is SGHTA and CDR2 is FQGNSA in the germline V gene. This CDR3 comprises 11 residues. The CDR3 here is CASSPHNEQFF. DNA for the CDR3: TGTGCCAGCAGCCCCCACAATGAGCAGTTCTTC.

This rearrangement joins TRBV7-3 to TRBJ2-1; D might be TRBD2 (5 bases). This CDR3 has 14 residues. Germline V gene lookup returns CDR1 SGHTA and CDR2 FQGTGA. V was pared by 4 bases and J by 9 bases, with 16 bases between. CDR3 in amino acids: CASSSTREVGEQFF. The CDR3 DNA reads as TGTGCCAGCAGCTCCACTAGAGAGGTTGGTGAGCAGTTCTTC.

This chain links TRBV5-1 with TRBJ2-7, with a tentative D call TRBD2 (5 bases). The V end lost 0 bases, the J end lost 5 bases, and 6 bases lay between the germline ends. This CDR3 spans 12 amino acids. In germline, CDR1 is SGHRS, CDR2 YFSETQ. The CDR3 nucleotides read TGCGCCAGCAGCTTGGCGGGGAACGAGCAGTACTTC. It translates to CASSLAGNEQYF.

This chain links TRBV19 with TRBJ2-3; 9 nucleotides agree with TRBD2. After removal of 7 bases from V and 0 bases from J, the junction contained 5 bases not matched to a gene. Germline lookup yields CDR1 LNHDA and CDR2 SQIVND (reference sequence). This CDR3 contains 15 residues. Here the CDR3 DNA reads TGTGCCAGTATCAATAGCGGGAGAAGCACAGATACGCAGTATTTT. Its protein product is CASINSGRSTDTQYF.

Turning to this clone: The germline gene is not matched at one end of the junction; a read error may be the cause. The rearrangement uses TRBV7-7 and TRBJ2-7; TRBD1 is a possible D gene (6 bases). Germline-derived CDR1 and CDR2 are SSHAT and FNYEAQ (reference sequence). CDR3 size: 15 residues. CDR3 amino acids: CASSLMTGPSYEQYF. CDR3 in DNA: TGTGCTAGCAGCCTCATGACAGGTCCCTCCTACGAGCAGTACTTC.

The V gene is TRBV9, the J gene TRBJ1-6; no reliable D call. The V gene's germline CDR1 is SGDLS and CDR2 YYNGEE. There are 15 residues in the CDR3. V lost 0 bases and J 7 bases, leaving 11 bases between the germline ends. The CDR3 reads CASSVDHPGNSPLHF. In DNA, the CDR3 is TGTGCCAGCAGCGTAGATCACCCAGGCAATTCACCCCTCCACTTT.